This record looks at one TCR beta chain sequence and its context. What antigen it recognizes has not been identified. No quality values exist for individual bases; no much larger clone is one base distant. The data were taken from a study of preoperative IRX-2 immunotherapy in early breast cancer (dated by TCRdb to about 2019). The treatment or condition label on this specimen signifies: preoperative locoregional IRX-2 cytokine immunotherapy. The samples were obtained from a phase Ib study that tested preoperative, locoregional IRX-2 cytokine immunotherapy meant to prime immune responses. The donors were early-stage breast cancer patients who were given IRX-2 prior to surgery. The receptor library was made with the immunoSEQ multiplex PCR assay. TCRdb took this table from immuneACCESS and kept in-frame rearrangements with V and J called. Such tables lack part of the clones; where checked against another copy, unresolved V genes explain under half of the gap, and the rest is unexplained. The table for this sample lists 20,000 to 30,000 clones; 85% to 90% of them were counted only once. The top ten clones comprise roughly 9% of the sample.

The trim is 5 bases for V and 7 bases for J, with a gap of 24 bases between the germline ends. The CDR3 has 17 amino acids, counting the end cysteine and phenylalanine. Just CDR3 DNA is preserved here, 51 bases in frame from base 1. Sequences SGHRS (CDR1) and YFSETQ (CDR2) are obtained from the germline V gene. This clonotype originated in a human donor with breast cancer. This specimen consisted of tumor tissue, obtained after IRX-2 immunotherapy. The rearranged chain carries TRBV5-1 and TRBJ2-2; the D gene is perhaps TRBD2, on 6 matching bases. CDR3 region: CASSLNRDFTWGGELFF. The DNA reads as follows: TGCGCCAGCAGTCTCAACCGGGACTTTACCTGGGGCGGGGAGCTGTTTTTT.